This TCR beta chain was sequenced in a study of cytomegalovirus exposure and HLA in healthy donors. Per germline, CDR1 SGHNT and CDR2 YYREEE (reference sequence). After removal of 4 bases from V and 4 bases from J, the junction contained 8 bases not matched to a gene. The CDR3 extends over 15 amino acids. Assay used: immunoSEQ multiplex PCR; TCRdb lists only in-frame clones, some missing. The table records 250,000 or so clones, about 90% of them present only once. The source is a woman under 30 in good health and CMV-seronegative. The chain links TRBV5-4 to TRBJ2-3; 8 bases are a match to TRBD2. The sequencing input was PBMCs. The CDR3 DNA reads TGTGCCAGCAGCCGGGAGGGGGTAAGGGCAGATACGCAGTATTTT. It encodes CASSREGVRADTQYF.